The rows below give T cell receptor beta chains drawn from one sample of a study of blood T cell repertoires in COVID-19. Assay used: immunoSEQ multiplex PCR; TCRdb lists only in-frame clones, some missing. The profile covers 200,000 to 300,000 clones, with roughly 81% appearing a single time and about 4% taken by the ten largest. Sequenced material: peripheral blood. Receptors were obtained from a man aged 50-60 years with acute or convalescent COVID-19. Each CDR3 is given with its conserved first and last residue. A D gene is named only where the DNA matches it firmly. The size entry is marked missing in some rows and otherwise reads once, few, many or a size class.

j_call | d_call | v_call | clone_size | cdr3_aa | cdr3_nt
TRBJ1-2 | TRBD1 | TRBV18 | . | CASSPVVSSGQLANYGYTF | TGTGCCAGCTCACCGGTAGTGAGCTCGGGACAGTTAGCTAACTATGGCTACACCTTC
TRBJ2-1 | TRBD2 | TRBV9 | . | CASSVVPSGTINEQFF | TGTGCCAGCAGCGTAGTCCCTAGCGGGACGATCAATGAGCAGTTCTTC
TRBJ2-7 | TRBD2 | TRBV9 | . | CASSETSFSYEQYF | TGTGCCAGCAGCGAGACTAGCTTTTCCTACGAGCAGTACTTC
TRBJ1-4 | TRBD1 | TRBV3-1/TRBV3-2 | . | CASSLLGTGETTNEKLFF | TGTGCCAGCAGCTTACTAGGGACAGGGGAAACAACTAATGAAAAACTGTTTTTT
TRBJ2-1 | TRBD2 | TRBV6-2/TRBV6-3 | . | CASSKGRRTSGSGNEQFF | TGTGCCAGCAGTAAGGGACGAAGGACTAGCGGGAGTGGTAATGAGCAGTTCTTC
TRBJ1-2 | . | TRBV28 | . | CASSWGPNGYTF | TGTGCCAGCAGTTGGGGGCCAAATGGCTACACCTTC
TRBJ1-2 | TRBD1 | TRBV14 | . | CASSQEWGRGFYGYTF | TGTGCCAGCAGCCAAGAATGGGGCAGGGGGTTCTATGGCTACACCTTC
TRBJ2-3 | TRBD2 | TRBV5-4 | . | CASSLGGSGGTDTQYF | TGTGCCAGCAGCTTGGGTGGTAGCGGGGGCACAGATACGCAGTATTTT
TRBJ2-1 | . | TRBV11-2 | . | CASSLVRAGNYNEQFF | TGTGCCAGCAGCTTAGTTCGGGCGGGGAACTACAATGAGCAGTTCTTC
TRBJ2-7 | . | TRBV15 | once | CATSTRGRGTNEQYF | TGTGCCACCAGCACGCGGGGGCGGGGAACTAACGAGCAGTACTTC
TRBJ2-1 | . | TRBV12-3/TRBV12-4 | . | CASSSTRANEQFF | TGTGCCAGCAGTTCGACTAGGGCCAATGAGCAGTTCTTC
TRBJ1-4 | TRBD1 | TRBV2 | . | CASSEEGGTVGKLFF | TGTGCCAGCAGTGAAGAGGGCGGGACAGTTGGAAAACTGTTTTTT
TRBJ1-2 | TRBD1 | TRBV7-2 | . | CASRAGTAIGYTF | TGTGCCAGCAGAGCCGGGACAGCTATTGGGTACACCTTC
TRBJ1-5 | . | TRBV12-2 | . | CASRLNGTGMDQPQHF | TGTGCAAGTCGCTTAAACGGGACAGGGATGGATCAGCCCCAGCATTTT
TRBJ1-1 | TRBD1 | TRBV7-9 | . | CASSIPTGVGNTEAFF | TGTGCCAGCAGCATACCAACAGGGGTGGGGAACACTGAAGCTTTCTTT
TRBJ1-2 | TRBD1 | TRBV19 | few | CASNSRDRVNDYGYTF | TGTGCCAGTAACTCCAGGGACAGGGTGAACGACTATGGCTACACCTTC
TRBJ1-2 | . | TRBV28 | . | CASSFGRDNYGYTF | TGTGCCAGCAGTTTCGGCAGGGATAACTATGGCTACACCTTC
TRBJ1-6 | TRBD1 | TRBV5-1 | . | CASSLARDRVGNSPLHF | TGCGCCAGCAGCTTGGCTCGGGACAGGGTGGGTAATTCACCCCTCCACTTT
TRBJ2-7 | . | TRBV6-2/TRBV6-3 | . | CASSYGQTEQYF | TGTGCCAGCAGTTACGGGCAGACCGAGCAGTACTTC
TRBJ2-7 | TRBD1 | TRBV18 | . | CASSPNRDRGIHEQYF | TGTGCCAGCTCACCGAATCGGGACAGGGGGATCCACGAGCAGTACTTC
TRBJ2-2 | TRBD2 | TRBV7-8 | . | CASSLGAGGPSGELFF | TGTGCCAGCAGCTTAGGTGCGGGAGGGCCTTCCGGGGAGCTGTTTTTT
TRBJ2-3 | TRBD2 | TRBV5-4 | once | CASSFQRGGTDTQYF | TGTGCCAGCAGCTTTCAGCGGGGGGGCACAGATACGCAGTATTTT
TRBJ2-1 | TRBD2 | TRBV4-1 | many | CASSQRGGYNEQFF | TGCGCCAGCAGCCAGCGGGGGGGTTACAATGAGCAGTTCTTC
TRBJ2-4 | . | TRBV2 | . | CASSATREPPQNIQYF | TGTGCCAGCAGTGCAACCAGGGAACCCCCCCAAAACATTCAGTACTTC
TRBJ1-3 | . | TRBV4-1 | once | CASSHTRRDGRWTGNTIYF | TGCGCCAGCAGCCATACTAGGAGGGATGGCAGGTGGACTGGAAACACCATATATTTT
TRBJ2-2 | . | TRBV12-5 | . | CASGLSSGELFF | TGTGCTAGTGGTCTTAGTAGCGGGGAGCTGTTTTTT
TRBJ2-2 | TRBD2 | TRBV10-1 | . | CASSEYNPRGTTRSGELFF | TGCGCCAGCAGTGAGTACAACCCTCGGGGGACTACGCGGTCCGGGGAGCTGTTTTTT
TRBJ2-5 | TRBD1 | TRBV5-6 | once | CASSSGTGNQETQYF | TGTGCCAGCAGTTCCGGGACAGGGAACCAAGAGACCCAGTACTTC
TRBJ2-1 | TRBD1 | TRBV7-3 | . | CASSADRGPYNEQFF | TGTGCCAGCAGCGCGGACAGGGGTCCCTACAATGAGCAGTTCTTC
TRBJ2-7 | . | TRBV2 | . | CASSVDSGYEQYF | TGTGCCAGCAGCGTTGACAGTGGCTACGAGCAGTACTTC
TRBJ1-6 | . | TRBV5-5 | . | CASSLEVAGRTPLHF | TGTGCCAGCAGCTTGGAGGTGGCCGGGAGGACACCCCTCCACTTT
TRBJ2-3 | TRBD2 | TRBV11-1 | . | CASSQSTSGGADTQYF | TGTGCCAGCAGCCAATCGACTAGCGGGGGGGCAGATACGCAGTATTTT
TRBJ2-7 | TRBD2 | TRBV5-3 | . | CVKRPLAGYEQYF | TGTGTCAAACGACCTCTAGCGGGATACGAGCAGTACTTC
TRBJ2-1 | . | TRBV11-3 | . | CASSLGQGNEQFF | TGTGCCAGCAGCTTAGGCCAGGGCAATGAGCAGTTCTTC
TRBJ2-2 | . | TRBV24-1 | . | CATSDFDRSTGELFF | TGTGCCACCAGTGATTTTGACAGAAGCACCGGGGAGCTGTTTTTT
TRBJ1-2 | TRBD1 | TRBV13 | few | CASSSGTGFSGYTF | TGTGCCAGCAGCTCCGGGACAGGGTTTTCTGGCTACACCTTC
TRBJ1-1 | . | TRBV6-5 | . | CASSTRRGNTEAFF | TGTGCCAGCAGTACCCGGCGGGGCAACACTGAAGCTTTCTTT
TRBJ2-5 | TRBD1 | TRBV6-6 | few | CASSSPGTGSSETQYF | TGTGCCAGCAGTTCCCCCGGGACAGGGTCTTCCGAGACCCAGTACTTC
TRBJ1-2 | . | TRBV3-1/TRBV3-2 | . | CASSQDIGRGVYGYTF | TGTGCCAGCAGCCAAGATATTGGTCGGGGAGTCTATGGCTACACCTTC
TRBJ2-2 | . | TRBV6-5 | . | CASSYVEQGSGELFF | TGTGCCAGCAGTTACGTCGAACAGGGCAGCGGGGAGCTGTTTTTT
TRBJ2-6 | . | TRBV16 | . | CASSQSYLSGANVLTF | TGTGCCAGCAGCCAATCCTACCTCTCTGGGGCCAACGTCCTGACTTTC
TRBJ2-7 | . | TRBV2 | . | CASSGQKPSEQYF | TGTGCCAGCAGCGGACAGAAGCCTAGTGAGCAGTACTTC
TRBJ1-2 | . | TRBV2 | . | CASSERRSDYGYTF | TGTGCCAGCAGTGAGAGGCGTTCGGACTATGGCTACACCTTC
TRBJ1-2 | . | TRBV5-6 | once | CASSREDYGYTF | TGTGCCAGCAGCCGGGAGGACTATGGCTACACCTTC
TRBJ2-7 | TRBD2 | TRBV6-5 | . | CASRGLAGAYEQYF | TGTGCCAGCAGAGGACTAGCGGGGGCCTACGAGCAGTACTTC
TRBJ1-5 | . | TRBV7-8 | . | CASSLEYNQPQHF | TGTGCCAGCAGCTTAGAATATAATCAGCCCCAGCATTTT
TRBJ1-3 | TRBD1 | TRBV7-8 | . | CASSVGGFGNTIYF | TGTGCCAGCAGCGTAGGGGGCTTTGGAAACACCATATATTTT
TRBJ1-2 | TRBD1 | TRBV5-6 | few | CASSAGQGRGYTF | TGTGCCAGCAGCGCGGGACAGGGTCGTGGCTACACCTTC
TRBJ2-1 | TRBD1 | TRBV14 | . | CASSQGTGPRSYNEQFF | TGTGCCAGCAGCCAAGGGACAGGGCCCAGGTCCTACAATGAGCAGTTCTTC
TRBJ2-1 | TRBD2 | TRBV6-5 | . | CAIRAGLYNEQFF | TGTGCCATCCGAGCGGGACTATACAATGAGCAGTTCTTC
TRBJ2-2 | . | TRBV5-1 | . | CASSLAGQSNTGELFF | TGCGCCAGCAGCTTGGCCGGACAGAGTAACACCGGGGAGCTGTTTTTT
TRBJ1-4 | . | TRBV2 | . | CASRPRVGEKLFF | TGTGCCAGCCGCCCCCGGGTCGGTGAAAAACTGTTTTTT
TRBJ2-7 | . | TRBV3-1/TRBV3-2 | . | CASSQDVGVAYEQYF | TGTGCCAGCAGCCAAGACGTAGGGGTAGCCTACGAGCAGTACTTC
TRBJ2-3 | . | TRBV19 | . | CASSIMGLASTDTQYF | TGTGCCAGTAGTATAATGGGTCTAGCGAGCACAGATACGCAGTATTTT
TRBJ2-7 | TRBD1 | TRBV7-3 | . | CASSRDRDYEQYF | TGTGCCAGCAGCCGGGACAGAGACTACGAGCAGTACTTC
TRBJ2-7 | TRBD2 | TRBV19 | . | CASSIERGTYEQYF | TGTGCCAGTAGTATAGAGCGGGGGACCTACGAGCAGTACTTC
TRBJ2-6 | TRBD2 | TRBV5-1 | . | CASSLSPNASGRNPGANVLTF | TGCGCCAGCAGCTTGTCCCCAAATGCTAGCGGGAGAAACCCTGGGGCCAACGTCCTGACTTTC
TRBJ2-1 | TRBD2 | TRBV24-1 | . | CATSDGRVAEGQFF | TGTGCCACCAGTGATGGGAGGGTTGCTGAGGGGCAGTTCTTC
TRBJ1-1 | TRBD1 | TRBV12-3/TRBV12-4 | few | CASRQQGATEAFF | TGTGCCAGCAGACAACAGGGGGCGACTGAAGCTTTCTTT